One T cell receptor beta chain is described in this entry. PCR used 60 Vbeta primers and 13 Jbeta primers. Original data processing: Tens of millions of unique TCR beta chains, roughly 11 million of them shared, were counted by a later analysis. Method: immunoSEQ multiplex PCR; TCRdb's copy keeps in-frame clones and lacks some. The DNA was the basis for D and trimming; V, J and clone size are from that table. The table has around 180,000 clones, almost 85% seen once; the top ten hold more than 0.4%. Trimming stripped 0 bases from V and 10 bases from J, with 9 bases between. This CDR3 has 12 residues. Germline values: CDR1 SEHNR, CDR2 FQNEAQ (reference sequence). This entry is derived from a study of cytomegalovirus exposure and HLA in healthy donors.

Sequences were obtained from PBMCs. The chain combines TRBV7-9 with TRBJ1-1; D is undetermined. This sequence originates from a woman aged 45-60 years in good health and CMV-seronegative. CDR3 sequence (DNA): TGTGCCAGCAGCTTAGCGCAGGAAGCAGCTTTCTTT. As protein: CASSLAQEAAFF.